This TCR beta chain comes out of a study of blood T cell repertoires in COVID-19. In the study overall: Samples came from the United States, Italy and Spain, spanning acute and convalescent COVID-19. Nucleic acid was either cDNA or gDNA, and it came from T cells, B-cell-depleted T cells, or PBMCs.

Original data processing: Amplification with reference gene primers provided the estimates of nucleated cell counts. Repertoires were generated with immunoSEQ multiplex PCR, while TCRdb's copy carries only in-frame clones and drops some. Clonal size and the V and J genes are those of that table, whereas D and trimming came from the DNA. The table includes over 200,000 clones, 83% detected once. The J segment lost 0 bases and the V segment lost 3 bases, leaving 8 bases of the junction unmatched. In germline, CDR1 is MGHDK, CDR2 SYGVNS. The CDR3 spans 17 residues. This clonotype originated in a woman in her 40s with active or convalescent COVID-19. The source material was peripheral blood. The gene calls are TRBV25-1 and TRBJ1-3, with 7 nucleotides matching TRBD1. The chain's CDR3 is CASSEGPGQSSGNTIYF. As DNA, the CDR3 is TGTGCCAGCAGTGAGGGACCGGGACAGAGCTCTGGAAACACCATATATTTT.